The sample holds one count of the clone carrying this TCR beta chain. Its antigen is unknown. This sample was included in a study of shared clonotypes between healthy human individuals. The CDR3 covers 12 residues. The V end lost 4 bases, the J end lost 4 bases, and 10 bases lay between the germline ends. Germline lookup yields CDR1 SQVTM and CDR2 ANQGSEA. Notes on the study in general: Relative to clonotypes present in all four donors, those not shared had lower generation probabilities. The sharing of 4.5% to 5% of naive CD4 clonotypes was seen across a few donors.

Naive CD8 cells lacked CD45RO and underwent positive selection for CCR7, leaving out terminally differentiated effector memory CD45RA+ cells. Healthy HIV-negative adults with no recent acute infections or vaccinations were recruited as donors. In replicate PCRs of sorted subsets, approximately 210 ng DNA, about 30,000 T cell genomes, was used. Generated by immunoSEQ multiplex PCR, the TCRdb table keeps only in-frame clones and is missing some. The profile shows around 1.9 million clones, approximately 94% of them singletons. The TCR sequence derives from a man between 18 and 35 years old in good health. Some clones in this sample may be carry-over from other donors' samples. V and J are TRBV29-1 and TRBJ1-2, with D perhaps matching TRBD1 (6 bases). Sequencing input: naive CD8+ T cells from PBMCs. The CDR3 coding sequence is TGCAGCGTTGCTTGGGACATCTATGGCTACACCTTC. It yields the protein CSVAWDIYGYTF.